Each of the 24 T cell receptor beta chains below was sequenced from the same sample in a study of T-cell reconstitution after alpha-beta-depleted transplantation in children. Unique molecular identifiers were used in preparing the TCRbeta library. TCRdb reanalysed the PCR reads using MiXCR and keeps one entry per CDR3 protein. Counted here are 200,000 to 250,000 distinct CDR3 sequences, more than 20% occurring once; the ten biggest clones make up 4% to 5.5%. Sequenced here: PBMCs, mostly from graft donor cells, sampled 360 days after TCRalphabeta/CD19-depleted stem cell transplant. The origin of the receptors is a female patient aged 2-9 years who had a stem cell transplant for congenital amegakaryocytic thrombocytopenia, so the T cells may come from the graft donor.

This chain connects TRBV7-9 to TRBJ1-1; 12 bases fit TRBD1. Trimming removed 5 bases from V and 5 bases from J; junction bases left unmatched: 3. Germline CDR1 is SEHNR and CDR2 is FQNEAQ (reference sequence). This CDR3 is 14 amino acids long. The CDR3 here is CASSPGQGATEAFF. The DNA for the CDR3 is TGTGCCAGCAGCCCGGGACAGGGGGCGACTGAAGCTTTCTTT.

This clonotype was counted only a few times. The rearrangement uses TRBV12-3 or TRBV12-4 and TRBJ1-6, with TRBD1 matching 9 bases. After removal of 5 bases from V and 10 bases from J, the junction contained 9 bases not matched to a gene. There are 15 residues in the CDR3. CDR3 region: CASSRDRAVLSPLHF. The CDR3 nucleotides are TGTGCCAGCAGTCGGGACAGGGCTGTCTTATCACCCCTCCACTTT.

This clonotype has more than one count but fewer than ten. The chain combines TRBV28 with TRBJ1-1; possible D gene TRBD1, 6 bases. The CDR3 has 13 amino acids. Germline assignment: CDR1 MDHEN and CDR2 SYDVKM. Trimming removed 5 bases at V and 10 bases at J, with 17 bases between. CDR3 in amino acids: CASSDRQVSGAFF. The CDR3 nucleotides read TGTGCCAGCAGTGACCGACAGGTTTCTGGAGCTTTCTTT.

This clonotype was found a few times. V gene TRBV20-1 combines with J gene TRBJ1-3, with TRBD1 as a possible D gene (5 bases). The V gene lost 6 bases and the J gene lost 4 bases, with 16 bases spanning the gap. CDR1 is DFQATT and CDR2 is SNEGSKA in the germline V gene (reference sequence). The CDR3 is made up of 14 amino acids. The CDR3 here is CSAPAGTDGNTIYF. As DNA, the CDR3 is TGCAGTGCCCCAGCCGGGACCGACGGAAACACCATATATTTT.

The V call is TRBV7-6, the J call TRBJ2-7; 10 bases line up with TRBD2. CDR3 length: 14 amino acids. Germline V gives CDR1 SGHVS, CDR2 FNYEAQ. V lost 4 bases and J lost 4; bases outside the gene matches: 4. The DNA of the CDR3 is TGTGCCAGCAGCTCGCAGCGGGAGGGGTACGAGCAGTACTTC. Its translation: CASSSQREGYEQYF.

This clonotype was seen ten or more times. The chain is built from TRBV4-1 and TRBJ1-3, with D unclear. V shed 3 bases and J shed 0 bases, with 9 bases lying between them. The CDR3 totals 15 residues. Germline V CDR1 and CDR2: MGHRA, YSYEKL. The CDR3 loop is CASSQTEVSGNTIYF. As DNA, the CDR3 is TGCGCCAGCAGCCAGACCGAGGTCTCTGGAAACACCATATATTTT.

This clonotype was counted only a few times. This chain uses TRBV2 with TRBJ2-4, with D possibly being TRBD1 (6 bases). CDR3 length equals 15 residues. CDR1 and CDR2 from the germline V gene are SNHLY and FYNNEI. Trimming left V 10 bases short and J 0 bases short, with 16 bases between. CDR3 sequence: CATNQGGIAKNIQYF. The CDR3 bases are TGTGCCACCAACCAAGGGGGAATAGCCAAAAACATTCAGTACTTC. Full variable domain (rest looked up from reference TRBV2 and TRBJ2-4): EPEVTQTPSHQVTQMGQEVILRCVPISNHLYFYWYRQILGQKVEFLVSFYNNEISEKSEIFDDQFSVERPDGSNFTLKIRSTKLEDSAMYFCATNQGGIAKNIQYFGAGTRLSVL.

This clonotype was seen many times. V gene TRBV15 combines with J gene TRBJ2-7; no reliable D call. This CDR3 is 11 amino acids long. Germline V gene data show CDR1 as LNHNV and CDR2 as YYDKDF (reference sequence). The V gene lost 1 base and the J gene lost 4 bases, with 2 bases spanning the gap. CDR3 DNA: TGTGCCACCAGCAGAGGGTACGAGCAGTACTTC. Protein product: CATSRGYEQYF. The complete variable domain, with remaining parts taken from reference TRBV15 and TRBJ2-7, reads DAMVIQNPRYQVTQFGKPVTLSCSQTLNHNVMYWYQQKSSQAPKLLFHYYDKDFNNEADTPDNFQSRRPNTSFCFLDIRSPGLGDTAMYLCATSRGYEQYFGPGTRLTVT.

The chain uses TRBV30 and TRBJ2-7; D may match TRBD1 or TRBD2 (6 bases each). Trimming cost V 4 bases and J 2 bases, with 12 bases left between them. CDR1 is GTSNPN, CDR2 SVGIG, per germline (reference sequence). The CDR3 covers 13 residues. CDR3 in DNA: TGTGCCTGGAAGAGGGGGGTCACCTACGAGCAGTACTTC. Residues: CAWKRGVTYEQYF.

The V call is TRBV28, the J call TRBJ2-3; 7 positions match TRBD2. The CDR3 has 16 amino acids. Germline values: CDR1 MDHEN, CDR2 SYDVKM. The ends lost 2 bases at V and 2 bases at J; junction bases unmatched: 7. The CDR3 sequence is CASSLGASGYTDTQYF. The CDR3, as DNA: TGTGCCAGCAGTTTAGGGGCTAGCGGTTACACAGATACGCAGTATTTT. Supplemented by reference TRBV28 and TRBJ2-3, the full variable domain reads DVKVTQSSRYLVKRTGEKVFLECVQDMDHENMFWYRQDPGLGLRLIYFSYDVKMKEKGDIPEGYSVSREKKERFSLILESASTNQTSMYLCASSLGASGYTDTQYFGPGTRLTVL.

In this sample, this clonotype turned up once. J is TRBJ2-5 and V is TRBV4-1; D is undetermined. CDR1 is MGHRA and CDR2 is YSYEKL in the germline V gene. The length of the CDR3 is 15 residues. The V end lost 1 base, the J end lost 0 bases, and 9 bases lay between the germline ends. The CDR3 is CASSQAGRYQETQYF. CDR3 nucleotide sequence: TGCGCCAGCAGCCAAGCTGGACGGTACCAAGAGACCCAGTACTTC.

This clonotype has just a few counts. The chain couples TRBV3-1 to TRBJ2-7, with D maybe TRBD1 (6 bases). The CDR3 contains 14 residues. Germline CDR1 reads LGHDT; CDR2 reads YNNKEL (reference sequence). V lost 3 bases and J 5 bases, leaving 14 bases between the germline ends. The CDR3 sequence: CASSQLDRRNEQYF. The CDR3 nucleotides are TGTGCCAGCAGCCAGTTAGACAGGAGGAACGAGCAGTACTTC.

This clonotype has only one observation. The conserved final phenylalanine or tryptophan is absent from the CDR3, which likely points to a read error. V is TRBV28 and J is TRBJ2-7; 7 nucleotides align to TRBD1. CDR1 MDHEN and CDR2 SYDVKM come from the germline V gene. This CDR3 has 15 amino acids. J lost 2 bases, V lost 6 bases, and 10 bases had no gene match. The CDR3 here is CASREQGKAAYEQYL. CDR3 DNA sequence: TGTGCCAGCAGAGAACAGGGGAAGGCGGCCTACGAGCAGTACTTA.

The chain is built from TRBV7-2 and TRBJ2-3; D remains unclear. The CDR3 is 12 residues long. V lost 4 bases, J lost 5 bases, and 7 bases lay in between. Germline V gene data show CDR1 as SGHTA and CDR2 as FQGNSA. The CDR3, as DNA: TGTGCCAGCAGCTCAGGCAGAGATACGCAGTATTTT. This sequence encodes CASSSGRDTQYF.

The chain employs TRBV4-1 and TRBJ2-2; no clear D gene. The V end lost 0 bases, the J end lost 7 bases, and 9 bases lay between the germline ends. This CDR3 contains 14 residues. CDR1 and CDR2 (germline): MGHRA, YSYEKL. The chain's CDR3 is CASSQDLWVGELFF. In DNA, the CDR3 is TGCGCCAGCAGCCAAGATCTTTGGGTCGGGGAGCTGTTTTTT.

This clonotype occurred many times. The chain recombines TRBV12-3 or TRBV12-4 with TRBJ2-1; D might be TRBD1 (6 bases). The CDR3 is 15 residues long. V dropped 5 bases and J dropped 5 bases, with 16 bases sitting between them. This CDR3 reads CASSQQGISHNEQFF. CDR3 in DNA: TGTGCCAGCAGTCAACAGGGTATTTCCCACAATGAGCAGTTCTTC.

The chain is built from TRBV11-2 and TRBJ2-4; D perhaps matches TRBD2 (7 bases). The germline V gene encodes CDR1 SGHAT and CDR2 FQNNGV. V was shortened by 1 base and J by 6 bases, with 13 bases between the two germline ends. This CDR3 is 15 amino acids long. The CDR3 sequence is CASSLVPGGGNIQYF. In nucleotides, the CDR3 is TGTGCCAGCAGCTTAGTCCCGGGGGGCGGAAACATTCAGTACTTC.

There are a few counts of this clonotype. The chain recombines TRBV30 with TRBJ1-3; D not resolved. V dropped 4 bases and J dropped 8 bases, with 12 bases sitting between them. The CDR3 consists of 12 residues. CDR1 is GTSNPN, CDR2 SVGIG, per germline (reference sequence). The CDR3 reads CAWTNVGHTIYF. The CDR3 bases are TGTGCCTGGACGAACGTAGGGCACACCATATATTTT. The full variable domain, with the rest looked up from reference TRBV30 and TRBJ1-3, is SQTIHQWPATLVQPVGSPLSLECTVEGTSNPNLYWYRQAAGRGLQLLFYSVGIGQISSEVPQNLSASRPQDRQFILSSKKLLLSDSGFYLCAWTNVGHTIYFGEGSWLTVV.

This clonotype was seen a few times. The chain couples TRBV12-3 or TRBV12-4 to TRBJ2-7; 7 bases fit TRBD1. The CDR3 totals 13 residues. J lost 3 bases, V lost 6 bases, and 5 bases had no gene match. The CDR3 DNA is TGTGCCAGCAGCCCACAGGGGTACTACGAGCAGTACTTC. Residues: CASSPQGYYEQYF.

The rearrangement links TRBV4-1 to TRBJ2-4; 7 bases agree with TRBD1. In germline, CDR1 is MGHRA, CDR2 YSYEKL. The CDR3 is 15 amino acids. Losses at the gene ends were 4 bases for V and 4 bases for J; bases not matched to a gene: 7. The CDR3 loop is CASSPQTGLKNIQYF. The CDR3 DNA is TGCGCCAGCAGCCCCCAGACAGGGCTTAAAAACATTCAGTACTTC.

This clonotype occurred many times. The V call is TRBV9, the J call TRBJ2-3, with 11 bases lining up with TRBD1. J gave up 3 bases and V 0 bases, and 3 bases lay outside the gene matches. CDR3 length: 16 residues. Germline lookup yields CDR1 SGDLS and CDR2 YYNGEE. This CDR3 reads CASSVAGTGGTDTQYF. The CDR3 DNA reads TGTGCCAGCAGCGTAGCTGGGACAGGGGGGACAGATACGCAGTATTTT. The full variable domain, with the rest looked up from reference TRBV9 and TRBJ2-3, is DSGVTQTPKHLITATGQRVTLRCSPRSGDLSVYWYQQSLDQGLQFLIQYYNGEERAKGNILERFSAQQFPDLHSELNLSSLELGDSALYFCASSVAGTGGTDTQYFGPGTRLTVL.

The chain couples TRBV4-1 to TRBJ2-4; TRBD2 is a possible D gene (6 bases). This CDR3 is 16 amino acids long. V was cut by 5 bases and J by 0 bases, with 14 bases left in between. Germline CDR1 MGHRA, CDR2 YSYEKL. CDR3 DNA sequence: TGCGCCAGCAGCACTCGGGACTCCATAGCCAAAAACATTCAGTACTTC. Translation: CASSTRDSIAKNIQYF.

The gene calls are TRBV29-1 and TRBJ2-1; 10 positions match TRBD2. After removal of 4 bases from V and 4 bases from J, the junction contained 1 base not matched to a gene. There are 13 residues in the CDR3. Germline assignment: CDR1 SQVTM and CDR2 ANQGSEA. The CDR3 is CSVVLAGYNEQFF. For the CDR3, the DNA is TGCAGCGTTGTACTAGCGGGATACAATGAGCAGTTCTTC.

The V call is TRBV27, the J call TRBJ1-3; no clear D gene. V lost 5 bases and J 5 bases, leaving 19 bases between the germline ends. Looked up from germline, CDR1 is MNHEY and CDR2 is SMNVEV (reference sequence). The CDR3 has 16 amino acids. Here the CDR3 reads CASSITDKSTRNTIYF. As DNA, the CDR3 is TGTGCCAGCAGTATAACAGATAAGTCAACCAGAAACACCATATATTTT.